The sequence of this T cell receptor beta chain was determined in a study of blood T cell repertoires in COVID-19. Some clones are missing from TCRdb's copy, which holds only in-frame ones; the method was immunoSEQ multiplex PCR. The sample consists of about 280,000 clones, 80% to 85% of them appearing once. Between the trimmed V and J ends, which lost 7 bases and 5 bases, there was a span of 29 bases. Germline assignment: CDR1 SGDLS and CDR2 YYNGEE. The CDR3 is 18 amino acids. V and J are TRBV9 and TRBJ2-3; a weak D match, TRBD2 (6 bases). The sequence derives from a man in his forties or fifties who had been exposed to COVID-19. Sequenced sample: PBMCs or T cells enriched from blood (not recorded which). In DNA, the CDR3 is TGTGCCAGCGGACGATCCGGGAGTCTAACGGCAACAAGAGATACGCAGTATTTT. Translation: CASGRSGSLTATRDTQYF.